This T cell receptor (beta chain) was sequenced for a study of graft-versus-host responses after intestinal transplantation. Study summary: Those transplanted obtained multivisceral, liver-intestinal, or isolated intestinal grafts. The whole recipient group had anti-thymocyte globulin induction followed by tacrolimus and steroids for roughly three years. Overall study findings and caveats: Circulating GvH clones peaking coincided with falling HvG clones soon after transplant. GvH clones detected in recipient marrow included some appearing first in ileum or blood.

Generated by immunoSEQ multiplex PCR, the TCRdb table keeps only in-frame clones and is missing some. The sample has about 66,000 clones, 80% to 95% seen once. Note on this clone: The antigen is not known.

Between the trimmed V and J ends, which lost 5 bases and 8 bases, there was a span of 12 bases. There are 12 residues in the CDR3. Germline values: CDR1 LNHDA, CDR2 SQIVND (reference sequence). The origin of this receptor is a human donor who received an intestinal transplant. The chain links TRBV19 to TRBJ1-1; D remains ambiguous. The material sequenced was unstimulated CD8+ T cells sorted from spleen or lymph node cells, taken before intestinal transplant. The CDR3 region is CASSVAANEAFF. The CDR3 region has the DNA TGTGCCAGTAGTGTCGCAGCGAACGAAGCTTTCTTT.